Sequencing of this TCR beta chain was carried out in a study of early T cells in non-severe SARS-CoV-2 infection. Overall study context: The authors sequenced bulk RNA from unsorted whole blood, leaving chains unpaired.

This clonotype ranks as medium-sized. With V trimmed by 5 bases and J by 2 bases, 12 bases remained unmatched. CDR1 and CDR2 from the germline V gene are KGHSH and LQKENI. The CDR3 is made up of 17 amino acids. In the library, individual cDNA molecules carried attached unique molecular identifiers. Via MiXCR, TCRdb re-called the 5' RACE reads, giving one row per CDR3 protein. Counted here are 25,000 to 35,000 distinct CDR3 sequences, around 3% occurring once; the ten biggest clones make up about 0.72%. Sequencing was done on a sample of whole blood. The V and J genes are TRBV18 and TRBJ2-1, with TRBD1 matching 7 bases. This TCR came from an adult who was a healthcare worker with PCR-confirmed SARS-CoV-2 infection or an uninfected control (not recorded which). Here the CDR3 reads CASSSLGTANPYNEQFF. For the CDR3, the DNA is TGTGCCAGCTCATCCCTCGGGACAGCTAACCCCTACAATGAGCAGTTCTTC.